This T cell receptor (beta chain) was sequenced in a study of T cells in Graves' hyperthyroidism and ophthalmopathy. Amplification yielded TCR beta CDR3 regions, with RNA transcripts as the source. With the HTBI primer set, the TCR CDR3 went through a first round of RT-PCR. TCRdb re-analysed the multiplex PCR reads in MiXCR, keeping a single row per CDR3 protein. This sample has around 350,000 distinct CDR3 sequences; about a sixth occur once, and the top ten carry 34%. Trimming shortened V by 7 bases and J by 1 base, and 13 bases separated the two germline ends. Per germline, CDR1 SNHLY and CDR2 FYNNEI. This CDR3 is 14 amino acids long. In its sample, this clonotype was seen many times. Its antigen is not known. This blood was taken when hyperthyroidism was first diagnosed, before any ophthalmopathy symptoms existed. Findings of the study overall: By a 13 V-J model, ophthalmopathy was set apart from stable hyperthyroidism.

The receptor's source is a woman aged 25-40 years with Graves' hyperthyroidism that later progressed to Graves' ophthalmopathy. The rearrangement uses TRBV2 and TRBJ1-1; D possibly corresponds to TRBD1 (6 bases). The sample taken for sequencing was blood. The DNA for the CDR3 is TGTGCCAGCACTTGGGGGCAGGAGAACACTGAAGCTTTCTTT. Its protein is CASTWGQENTEAFF.